This T cell receptor beta chain was sequenced in a study of graft-versus-host responses after intestinal transplantation. Study-level information: Recipients got multivisceral, liver-intestinal, or isolated intestinal transplants.

The repertoire was sequenced with immunoSEQ multiplex PCR; TCRdb's copy has only in-frame clones and lacks some. The sample yields about 57,000 clones, over 85% seen once. Looked up from germline, CDR1 is LNHDA and CDR2 is SQIVND (reference sequence). Trimming took 5 bases from V and 4 from J; bases not matched to a gene: 9. The CDR3 totals 15 residues. This specimen consisted of PBMCs, obtained 26 days after transplant. The genes are TRBV19 and TRBJ2-3; TRBD1 aligns across 7 bases. This TCR derives from a human patient who received an intestinal transplant, so some T cells may come from the graft donor. The CDR3 loop reads CASSVDRALPDTQYF. As DNA, the CDR3 is TGTGCCAGTAGTGTTGACAGGGCCCTTCCAGATACGCAGTATTTT. Variable domain in full (rest from reference TRBV19 and TRBJ2-3): DGGITQSPKYLFRKEGQNVTLSCEQNLNHDAMYWYRQDPGQGLRLIYYSQIVNDFQKGDIAEGYSVSREKKESFPLTVTSAQKNPTAFYLCASSVDRALPDTQYFGPGTRLTVL.